One sample yielded the 26 T cell receptor beta chains listed below, sequenced in a study of T-cell reconstitution after alpha-beta-depleted transplantation in children. As it was prepared, the TCRbeta library received unique molecular identifiers. TCRdb re-analysed the PCR reads in MiXCR, keeping a single row per CDR3 protein. Counted here are about 870,000 distinct CDR3 sequences, 16% occurring once; the ten biggest clones make up roughly 5%. Sample: PBMCs, mostly from graft donor cells, taken 360 days after TCRalphabeta/CD19-depleted stem cell transplant. All receptors come from a male patient between 10 and 17 years old who had a stem cell transplant for acute lymphoblastic leukemia, so the T cells may come from the graft donor.

This clonotype was counted at least ten times. The CDR3 sequence: CASSLRAWTGSNEQFF. Here the CDR3 DNA reads TGTGCCAGCAGTTTAAGGGCCTGGACAGGGTCCAATGAGCAGTTCTTC. V gene TRBV12-3 or TRBV12-4 combines with J gene TRBJ2-1; TRBD1 matches 8 bases. V lost 2 bases to trimming and J lost 6 bases; unmatched junction nucleotides: 9. The CDR3 totals 16 residues.

In DNA, the CDR3 is TGCGCCAGCGGACACACTGAAGCTTTCTTT. Translation: CASGHTEAFF. The gene calls are TRBV10-2 and TRBJ1-1, with D unclear. Deletions cut 8 bases from V and 3 bases from J, with 4 bases between. Per germline, CDR1 WSHSY and CDR2 SAAADI. CDR3 length: 10 amino acids.

The CDR3 loop is CASLQSGSYNEQFF. Here the CDR3 DNA reads TGTGCCAGCTTACAATCCGGTTCCTACAATGAGCAGTTCTTC. The J gene is TRBJ2-1, the V gene TRBV7-6, with D unresolved. CDR3 size: 14 residues. Trimming stripped 8 bases from V and 1 base from J, with 12 bases between. CDR1 and CDR2 from the germline V gene are SGHVS and FNYEAQ.

V gene TRBV6-5 combines with J gene TRBJ2-7; 12 nucleotides align to TRBD2. Germline CDR1 MNHEY, CDR2 SVGAGI. V shed 6 bases, J shed 5 bases, and the junction held 14 bases outside the gene matches. The CDR3 loop spans 17 amino acids. CDR3 in amino acids: CASRLGLAGIYSDEQYF. CDR3 in DNA: TGTGCCAGCAGACTCGGACTAGCGGGAATCTATAGCGACGAGCAGTACTTC.

This clonotype was observed a few times. The rearrangement links TRBV4-1 to TRBJ2-7; D is undetermined. Between the trimmed V and J ends, which lost 1 base and 6 bases, there was a span of 7 bases. Germline lookup yields CDR1 MGHRA and CDR2 YSYEKL. CDR3 length: 12 amino acids. As DNA, the CDR3 is TGCGCCAGCAGCCAAGGATGGGTCGAGCAGTACTTC. Translation gives CASSQGWVEQYF.

The rearrangement uses TRBV5-1 and TRBJ2-2; a weak D match, TRBD2 (6 bases). Trimming removed 4 bases at V and 2 bases at J, with 24 bases between. The CDR3 sequence is 19 residues long. The germline V gene has CDR1 SGHRS and CDR2 YFSETQ. The CDR3, as DNA: TGCGCCAGCAGCGCCGGGACTCGCCTCCGACGGGTTAACACCGGGGAGCTGTTTTTT. Amino acids: CASSAGTRLRRVNTGELFF.

This sequence joins TRBV10-3 and TRBJ2-7; D perhaps matches TRBD2 (6 bases). Trimming removed 7 bases from V and 1 base from J, with 14 bases in between. There are 14 residues in the CDR3. Germline-derived CDR1 and CDR2 are ENHRY and SYGVKD. For the CDR3, the DNA is TGTGCCATCAAGGAGGGTATCCTTTCCTACGAGCAGTACTTC. It specifies CAIKEGILSYEQYF.

V gene TRBV11-2 combines with J gene TRBJ2-4; tentatively, D is TRBD1 (5 bases). This CDR3 region has 20 residues. The germline V gene encodes CDR1 SGHAT and CDR2 FQNNGV. Deletions cut 0 bases from V and 1 base from J, with 22 bases between. CDR3 sequence: CASSLDPQGSYFLAKNIQYF. CDR3 in DNA: TGTGCCAGCAGCTTAGATCCGCAGGGTTCGTATTTTTTGGCCAAAAACATTCAGTACTTC.

The chain couples TRBV20-1 to TRBJ2-7, with D tentatively TRBD2 (6 bases). Trimming stripped 3 bases from V and 5 bases from J, with 17 bases between. The CDR3 length is 14 residues. Germline CDR1 DFQATT, CDR2 SNEGSKA (reference sequence). The chain's CDR3 is CSARAVSSVDEQYF. The CDR3 coding sequence is TGCAGTGCTAGGGCGGTTTCTAGCGTCGACGAGCAGTACTTC.

This clonotype has just a few counts. J is TRBJ2-3 and V is TRBV29-1, with 8 bases aligning to TRBD2. The CDR3 runs 13 residues. Germline CDR1 reads SQVTM; CDR2 reads ANQGSEA. V shed 7 bases and J 3 bases; nucleotides not matched to a gene: 6. CDR3 in amino acids: CSGSGGMTDTQYF. CDR3 DNA sequence: TGCAGCGGTTCGGGAGGGATGACAGATACGCAGTATTTT.

V is TRBV4-1 and J is TRBJ2-5, with 7 bases matching TRBD2. The CDR3 runs 19 residues. CDR1 MGHRA and CDR2 YSYEKL come from the germline V gene. V gave up 3 bases and J gave up 7 bases; unmatched junction bases: 23. The CDR3 nucleotides are TGCGCCAGCAGCCACCCCTCATTCCGGCAGCGGGACCTCCTGTCGACCCAGTACTTC. Amino acids: CASSHPSFRQRDLLSTQYF.

The gene calls are TRBV19 and TRBJ2-7; 7 nucleotides agree with TRBD1. V lost 4 bases and J lost 4; bases outside the gene matches: 7. The CDR3 totals 14 residues. Looked up from germline, CDR1 is LNHDA and CDR2 is SQIVND (reference sequence). The CDR3 reads CASSRLGQLYEQYF. For the CDR3, the DNA is TGTGCCAGTAGTAGGCTGGGACAGTTATACGAGCAGTACTTC.

The CDR3 spells CASRDYNSPLHF. The CDR3 nucleotides are TGTGCCAGCAGGGACTATAATTCACCCCTCCACTTT. This sequence joins TRBV6-5 and TRBJ1-6, with D hard to call. The length of the CDR3 is 12 residues. Looked up from germline, CDR1 is MNHEY and CDR2 is SVGAGI. V was shortened by 6 bases and J by 3 bases, with 3 bases between the two germline ends.

The V gene is TRBV11-2, the J gene TRBJ2-1, with 9 bases that match TRBD2. There are 19 residues in the CDR3. Germline CDR1 reads SGHAT; CDR2 reads FQNNGV. Germline trimming cut 2 bases from V and 0 bases from J; bases unmatched to any gene: 11. The CDR3 loop is CASSLNPTSGLRSYNEQFF. In nucleotides, the CDR3 is TGTGCCAGCAGCTTAAATCCCACTAGCGGGTTACGCTCCTACAATGAGCAGTTCTTC.

The chain uses TRBV7-7 and TRBJ2-3; 8 bases are a match to TRBD1. Trimming cost V 5 bases and J 10 bases; bases outside gene matches: 8. Looked up from germline, CDR1 is SSHAT and CDR2 is FNYEAQ (reference sequence). The CDR3 totals 13 residues. Here the CDR3 reads CASSRKTGDPQYF. The CDR3 DNA follows: TGTGCCAGCAGCCGGAAGACAGGGGATCCGCAGTATTTT.

This clonotype was seen more than once but under ten times. The J gene is TRBJ1-3, the V gene TRBV7-8; 8 nucleotides line up with TRBD1. Germline CDR1 is SGHVS and CDR2 is FQNEAQ. V gave up 5 bases and J gave up 3 bases; unmatched junction bases: 12. The CDR3 loop spans 17 amino acids. CDR3 coding DNA: TGTGCCAGCAGCCCGGAACGGACAGGGATTTTTGGAAACACCATATATTTT. Its translation: CASSPERTGIFGNTIYF. Full variable domain (outside the CDR3, taken from reference TRBV7-8 and TRBJ1-3): GAGVSQSPRYKVAKRGQDVALRCDPISGHVSLFWYQQALGQGPEFLTYFQNEAQLDKSGLPSDRFFAERPEGSVSTLKIQRTQQEDSAVYLCASSPERTGIFGNTIYFGEGSWLTVV.

The CDR3, as DNA: TGTGCCAGCAGCTTAGCCTCAGGGACAGAGAGCCGCGAGCAGTACTTC. Amino acid sequence: CASSLASGTESREQYF. The gene calls are TRBV7-9 and TRBJ2-7; 7 nucleotides line up with TRBD1. V shed 0 bases and J 6 bases; nucleotides not matched to a gene: 11. The CDR3 runs 16 residues. The germline CDR1 and CDR2 sequences are SEHNR and FQNEAQ (reference sequence).

The V and J genes are TRBV29-1 and TRBJ1-1; D is ambiguous. V was shortened by 1 base and J by 6 bases, with 9 bases between the two germline ends. CDR1 and CDR2 (germline): SQVTM, ANQGSEA. The CDR3 spans 12 residues. The CDR3 DNA follows: TGCAGCGTTGAAGCAGGAGGGCCTGAAGCTTTCTTT. Amino acid sequence: CSVEAGGPEAFF.

The chain recombines TRBV7-2 with TRBJ2-1, with 9 bases that match TRBD2. Trimming removed 3 bases from V and 4 bases from J; junction bases left unmatched: 10. CDR1 is SGHTA and CDR2 is FQGNSA in the germline V gene. The CDR3 runs to 17 residues. The CDR3 DNA reads TGTGCCAGCAGCTTCAAGAGTACTAGCGGGTCATACAATGAGCAGTTCTTC. Its translation is CASSFKSTSGSYNEQFF.

This clonotype occurred a few times. This chain joins TRBV12-3 or TRBV12-4 and TRBJ1-4; D remains unclear. This CDR3 comprises 16 residues. V gave up 3 bases and J gave up 5 bases, with 16 bases separating them. The CDR3 nucleotides read TGTGCCAGCAGTTTTTGGACGTTTTCCTTAAATGAAAAACTGTTTTTT. This codes for CASSFWTFSLNEKLFF.

Here the CDR3 DNA reads TGTGCCAGCAGCCAAGCAGTTGGCGAGCAGTACTTC. Its translation is CASSQAVGEQYF. This chain uses TRBV3-1 with TRBJ2-7; D is ambiguous. The CDR3 runs 12 residues. Germline CDR1 is LGHDT and CDR2 is YNNKEL (reference sequence). Trimming shortened V by 1 base and J by 6 bases, and 7 bases separated the two germline ends.

This chain joins TRBV7-7 and TRBJ2-5, with TRBD1 matching over 7 bases. Germline V lookup: CDR1 SSHAT, CDR2 FNYEAQ (reference sequence). The CDR3 is 15 amino acids. V was clipped by 2 bases and J by 1 base; unmatched bases: 4. Here the CDR3 DNA reads TGTGCCAGCAGCTTAATGGACAGGCCCCAAGAGACCCAGTACTTC. This encodes CASSLMDRPQETQYF. The full variable domain, its missing parts supplied by reference TRBV7-7 and TRBJ2-5, is GAGVSQSPRYKVTKRGQDVTLRCDPISSHATLYWYQQALGQGPEFLTYFNYEAQPDKSGLPSDRFSAERPEGSISTLTIQRTEQRDSAMYRCASSLMDRPQETQYFGPGTRLLVL.

This chain joins TRBV7-3 and TRBJ1-1; a weak D match, TRBD1 (5 bases). CDR1 is SGHTA, CDR2 FQGTGA, per germline. The CDR3 contains 13 residues. Between the trimmed V and J ends, which lost 4 bases and 4 bases, there was a span of 10 bases. This CDR3 reads CASSSGRGTEAFF. CDR3 coding DNA: TGTGCCAGCAGCTCTGGAAGGGGCACTGAAGCTTTCTTT.

The chain employs TRBV24-1 and TRBJ2-1; D may be TRBD1 or TRBD2 (5 bases each). CDR3 length: 14 amino acids. Germline CDR1 reads KGHDR; CDR2 reads SFDVKD. V was shortened by 4 bases and J by 11 bases, with 17 bases between the two germline ends. CDR3 protein: CATSDPGTIFKQFF. CDR3 coding DNA: TGTGCCACCAGTGACCCCGGGACGATCTTTAAGCAGTTCTTC.

This clonotype was seen only a few times. This rearrangement joins TRBV12-3 or TRBV12-4 to TRBJ2-3, with TRBD2 matching 7 bases. The CDR3 spans 16 residues. V lost 3 bases to trimming and J lost 0 bases; unmatched junction nucleotides: 6. In DNA form, the CDR3 reads TGTGCCAGCAGTTTCGGAAGCGGGACTAGCACAGATACGCAGTATTTT. This gives the protein CASSFGSGTSTDTQYF.

The sample holds many counts of this clonotype. One end of the junction does not line up with germline, which may come from a read error. The chain recombines TRBV7-9 with TRBJ2-6; unclear D gene. This CDR3 has 14 residues. CDR1 SEHNR and CDR2 FQNEAQ come from the germline V gene (reference sequence). The CDR3 DNA reads TGTGCCAGCAGTTTAGAGGCTGGGGCCAACGTCCTGACTTTC. Amino acids: CASSLEAGANVLTF.